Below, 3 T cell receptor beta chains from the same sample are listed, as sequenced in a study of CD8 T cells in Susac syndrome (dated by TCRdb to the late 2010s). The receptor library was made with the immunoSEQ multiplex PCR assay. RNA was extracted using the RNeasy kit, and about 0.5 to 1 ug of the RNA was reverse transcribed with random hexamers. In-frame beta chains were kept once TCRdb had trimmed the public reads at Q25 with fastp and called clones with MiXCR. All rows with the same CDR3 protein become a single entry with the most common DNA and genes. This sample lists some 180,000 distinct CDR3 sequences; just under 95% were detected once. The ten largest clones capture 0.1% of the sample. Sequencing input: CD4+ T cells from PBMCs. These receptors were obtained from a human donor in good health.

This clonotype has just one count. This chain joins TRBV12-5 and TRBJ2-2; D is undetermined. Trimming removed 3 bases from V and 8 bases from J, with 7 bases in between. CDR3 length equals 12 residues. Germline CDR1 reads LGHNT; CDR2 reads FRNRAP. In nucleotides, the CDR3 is TGTGCTAGTGGTTTAGACATAGGGGAGCTGTTTTTT. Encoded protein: CASGLDIGELFF.

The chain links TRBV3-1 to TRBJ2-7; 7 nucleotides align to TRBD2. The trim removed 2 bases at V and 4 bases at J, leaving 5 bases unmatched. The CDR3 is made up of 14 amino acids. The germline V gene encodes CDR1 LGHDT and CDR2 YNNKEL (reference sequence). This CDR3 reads CASSQRGLVYEQYF. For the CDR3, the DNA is TGTGCCAGCAGCCAACGTGGACTAGTTTACGAGCAGTACTTC.

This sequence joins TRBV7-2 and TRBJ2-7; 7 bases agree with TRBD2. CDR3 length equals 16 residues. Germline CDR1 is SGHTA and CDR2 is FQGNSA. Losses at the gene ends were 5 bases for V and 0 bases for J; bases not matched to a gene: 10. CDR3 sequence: CASSPGGKRGSYEQYF. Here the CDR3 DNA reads TGTGCCAGCAGCCCCGGGGGGAAACGGGGCTCCTACGAGCAGTACTTC.